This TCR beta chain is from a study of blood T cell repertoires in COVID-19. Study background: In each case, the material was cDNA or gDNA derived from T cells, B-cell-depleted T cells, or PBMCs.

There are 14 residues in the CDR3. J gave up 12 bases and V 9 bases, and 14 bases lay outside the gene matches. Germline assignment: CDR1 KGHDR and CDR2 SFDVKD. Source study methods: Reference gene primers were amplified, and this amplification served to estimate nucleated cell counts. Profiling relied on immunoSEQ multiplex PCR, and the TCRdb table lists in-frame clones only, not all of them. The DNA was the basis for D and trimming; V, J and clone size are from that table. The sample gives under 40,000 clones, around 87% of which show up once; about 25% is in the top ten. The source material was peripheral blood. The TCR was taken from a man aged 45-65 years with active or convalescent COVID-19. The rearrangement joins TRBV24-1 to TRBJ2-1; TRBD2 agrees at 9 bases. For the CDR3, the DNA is TGTGCCACCGAGGGGGGCGGGAGGGCACACGGGCAGTTCTTC. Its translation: CATEGGGRAHGQFF.